Following are 22 T cell receptor beta chains from one sample sequenced in a study of blood T cell repertoires in COVID-19. Clones were sequenced by immunoSEQ multiplex PCR, and TCRdb holds only the in-frame ones, with some missing. Among fewer than 350,000 clones listed, 65% to 90% were seen once. The sequencing sample was made of PBMCs or T cells enriched from blood (not recorded which). Source of these receptors: a woman in her forties with acute COVID-19.

The gene calls are TRBV4-2 and TRBJ2-5; D might be TRBD2 (7 bases). Germline CDR1 LGHNA, CDR2 YNFKEQ. V lost 0 bases to trimming and J lost 4 bases, with 12 bases between them. The CDR3 is 15 amino acids. CDR3 DNA: TGTGCCAGCAGCCAAGATGCCCGGGGGGCAGAGACCCAGTACTTC. Translating gives CASSQDARGAETQYF.

The rearrangement uses TRBV3-1 (or the pseudogene TRBV3-2) and TRBJ2-5; D call uncertain. The length of the CDR3 is 13 residues. With 4 bases removed from V and 3 bases from J, the gap between germline ends came to 9 bases. Germline-derived CDR1 and CDR2 are LGHDT and YNNKEL (reference sequence). In nucleotides, the CDR3 is TGTGCCAGCAGCCCCCCCTTAGAAGAGACCCAGTACTTC. This encodes CASSPPLEETQYF.

The chain links TRBV5-4 to TRBJ2-3, with 13 bases that match TRBD2. The CDR3 length is 15 residues. The junction had 9 bases not matched to a gene; V was cut back by 9 bases and J by 5 bases. Per the germline V gene, CDR1 is SGHNT and CDR2 is YYREEE (reference sequence). The CDR3 loop is CATNPGTSGIDTQYF. CDR3 bases: TGTGCCACCAACCCCGGGACTAGCGGGATAGATACGCAGTATTTT.

This clone has a single count. The chain recombines TRBV6-2 or TRBV6-3 with TRBJ2-7; D unclear. Trimming removed 5 bases at V and 0 bases at J, with 14 bases between. There are 15 residues in the CDR3. In germline, CDR1 is MNHEY, CDR2 SVGEGT. The CDR3 DNA reads TGTGCCAGCAGTCGTCTATCTAGTGGCTCCTACGAGCAGTACTTC. Protein: CASSRLSSGSYEQYF.

The V gene is TRBV14, the J gene TRBJ1-6; D remains unclear. The V gene lost 3 bases and the J gene lost 7 bases, with 13 bases spanning the gap. Germline CDR1 reads SGHDN; CDR2 reads FVKESK. The length of the CDR3 is 15 residues. The CDR3 loop reads CASSHDQTRNSPLHF. The CDR3 nucleotides are TGTGCCAGCAGCCATGACCAGACAAGGAATTCACCCCTCCACTTT.

This chain connects TRBV5-1 to TRBJ2-3; 8 bases map to TRBD2. Germline V gene data show CDR1 as SGHRS and CDR2 as YFSETQ. There are 20 residues in the CDR3. V shed 4 bases, J shed 0 bases, and the junction held 19 bases outside the gene matches. The CDR3 loop reads CASSPSRGSGNLLSTDTQYF. Here the CDR3 DNA reads TGCGCCAGCAGCCCCTCTCGAGGTAGCGGGAACTTACTTAGCACAGATACGCAGTATTTT.

This chain joins TRBV28 and TRBJ1-5; 7 bases agree with TRBD1. The ends lost 1 base at V and 13 bases at J; junction bases unmatched: 7. CDR1 and CDR2 (germline): MDHEN, SYDVKM. The CDR3 has 13 amino acids. The CDR3 nucleotides are TGTGCCAGCAGTTTATCGTACAGGGGCCCACAGCATTTT. Its protein is CASSLSYRGPQHF.

V usage is TRBV9 and J usage is TRBJ2-3, with D unclear. This CDR3 is built from 15 residues. The V and J ends lost 4 bases and 0 bases respectively, with 12 bases between them. The V gene's germline CDR1 is SGDLS and CDR2 YYNGEE. The CDR3 DNA reads as TGTGCCAGCAGCTTATTCGCTAGTAGCACAGATACGCAGTATTTT. This translates into CASSLFASSTDTQYF.

The genes are TRBV28 and TRBJ2-5; 12 bases match TRBD1. CDR1 is MDHEN, CDR2 SYDVKM, per germline. This CDR3 spans 16 amino acids. After removal of 5 bases from V and 1 base from J, the junction contained 5 bases not matched to a gene. CDR3 residues: CASSRDRGPIQETQYF. The CDR3 DNA reads TGTGCCAGCAGTCGGGACAGGGGGCCAATCCAAGAGACCCAGTACTTC.

This chain uses TRBV27 with TRBJ2-7, with D unresolved. Trimming took off 7 bases at V and 2 bases at J, with 12 bases between the two ends. Looked up from germline, CDR1 is MNHEY and CDR2 is SMNVEV (reference sequence). CDR3 length: 13 residues. The DNA of the CDR3 is TGTGCCAGCATTGGCGGAGATACCTACGAGCAGTACTTC. Encoded protein: CASIGGDTYEQYF.

The chain combines TRBV5-1 with TRBJ1-1; the D gene is possibly TRBD1 (5 bases). Germline loops: CDR1 SGHRS, CDR2 YFSETQ. This CDR3 is built from 12 residues. The V end lost 4 bases, the J end lost 10 bases, and 14 bases lay between the germline ends. Here the CDR3 DNA reads TGCGCCAGCAGCCCGGGGACTTTACGAGCTTTCTTT. Its translation: CASSPGTLRAFF.

The rearrangement uses TRBV28 and TRBJ1-3; D is unclear. The V end lost 4 bases, the J end lost 0 bases, and 19 bases lay between the germline ends. Germline CDR1 MDHEN, CDR2 SYDVKM. This CDR3 is built from 18 residues. The CDR3 spells CASSSPQSRLSSGNTIYF. The CDR3 DNA reads TGTGCCAGCAGTTCCCCCCAAAGTAGACTAAGCTCTGGAAACACCATATATTTT.

This clone came up once. This CDR3 reads CASSPGTGVTGELFF. The CDR3 bases are TGTGCCAGCAGCCCCGGGACAGGGGTCACCGGGGAGCTGTTTTTT. The rearrangement links TRBV9 to TRBJ2-2, with TRBD1 matching 10 bases. With 4 bases clipped from V and 4 bases from J, the junction kept 4 bases outside the gene matches. This CDR3 contains 15 residues. CDR1 is SGDLS and CDR2 is YYNGEE in the germline V gene.

The V and J genes are TRBV9 and TRBJ1-1; tentatively, D is TRBD1 (6 bases). Germline-derived CDR1 and CDR2 are SGDLS and YYNGEE. The germline V and J ends were trimmed by 5 bases and 0 bases, with 23 bases remaining between them. This CDR3 is built from 18 residues. The CDR3 coding sequence is TGTGCCAGCAGGATAAGGGCCCTTTTACAGGGTATGAACACTGAAGCTTTCTTT. Translated, it gives CASRIRALLQGMNTEAFF. The variable domain in full, completed from reference TRBV9 and TRBJ1-1, reads DSGVTQTPKHLITATGQRVTLRCSPRSGDLSVYWYQQSLDQGLQFLIQYYNGEERAKGNILERFSAQQFPDLHSELNLSSLELGDSALYFCASRIRALLQGMNTEAFFGQGTRLTVV.

This clone has only a few counts. This chain uses TRBV25-1 with TRBJ2-2; D uncertain. The CDR3 has 14 residues. The V and J ends lost 2 bases and 2 bases respectively, with 6 bases between them. Germline V CDR1 and CDR2: MGHDK, SYGVNS. The CDR3 loop reads CASSEVSNTGELFF. For the CDR3, the DNA is TGTGCCAGCAGTGAAGTTAGCAACACCGGGGAGCTGTTTTTT.

This clone has only a few counts. This rearrangement joins TRBV25-1 to TRBJ2-3; D unclear. The V gene's germline CDR1 is MGHDK and CDR2 SYGVNS. Trimming took off 6 bases at V and 4 bases at J, with 8 bases between the two ends. This CDR3 comprises 12 residues. The CDR3 nucleotides read TGTGCCAGCAGCCGGGTGTCAGATACGCAGTATTTT. Protein product: CASSRVSDTQYF.

This clone has a handful of counts. For the CDR3, the DNA is TGTGCCAGCAGTTACTCCATTCAGGGGGCAAGAGGCTACACCTTC. It specifies CASSYSIQGARGYTF. The chain carries TRBV6-2 or TRBV6-3 and TRBJ1-2; 8 nucleotides agree with TRBD1. The CDR3 is 15 residues long. With 0 bases clipped from V and 8 bases from J, the junction kept 8 bases outside the gene matches. The germline gives CDR1 MNHEY, CDR2 SVGEGT.

The chain has TRBV6-6 and TRBJ2-1; a possible D gene is TRBD2 (6 bases). The germline V gene has CDR1 MNHNY and CDR2 SVGAGI (reference sequence). V was clipped by 6 bases and J by 8 bases, with 23 bases between them. This CDR3 has 16 residues. The DNA for the CDR3 is TGTGCCAGCAGGCCCGGGGGAACGCTTTTGTCACATGAGCAGTTCTTC. Amino acids: CASRPGGTLLSHEQFF.

This rearrangement joins TRBV19 to TRBJ1-5; the match to TRBD1 covers 7 bases. This CDR3 is built from 16 residues. J gave up 2 bases and V 4 bases, and 8 bases lay outside the gene matches. In germline, CDR1 is LNHDA, CDR2 SQIVND (reference sequence). CDR3 protein: CASSTDRVRGNQPQHF. Written as DNA, the CDR3 is TGTGCCAGTAGTACCGACAGGGTCAGGGGCAATCAGCCCCAGCATTTT.

This chain joins TRBV7-9 and TRBJ2-5, with a weak D call TRBD2 (5 bases). CDR1 is SEHNR and CDR2 is FQNEAQ in the germline V gene (reference sequence). CDR3 size: 17 residues. With 6 bases removed from V and 3 bases from J, the gap between germline ends came to 23 bases. The CDR3 spells CASRPKNWPGEKETQYF. CDR3 DNA sequence: TGTGCCAGCAGGCCTAAAAATTGGCCCGGGGAGAAAGAGACCCAGTACTTC.

The chain couples TRBV6-2 or TRBV6-3 to TRBJ1-5; 10 bases are a match to TRBD1. V dropped 6 bases and J dropped 4; count of bases not matched to a gene: 18. CDR1 is MNHEY, CDR2 SVGEGT, per germline. The CDR3 runs to 19 residues. The CDR3: CASSHSPGQGIRFNQPQHF. The CDR3 nucleotides are TGTGCCAGCAGCCACTCTCCGGGACAGGGGATTCGATTTAATCAGCCCCAGCATTTT.

The chain joins TRBV7-8 to TRBJ1-4; 8 bases match TRBD1. The trim removed 3 bases at V and 8 bases at J, leaving 5 bases unmatched. Germline V gives CDR1 SGHVS, CDR2 FQNEAQ. The CDR3 contains 14 residues. In DNA form, the CDR3 reads TGTGCCAGCAGCTTGACAGGGGTAAACGAAAAACTGTTTTTT. Amino acids: CASSLTGVNEKLFF.